Detailed here is one T cell receptor beta chain. Only in-frame clones appear in the TCRdb table, and some are missing; sequencing was by immunoSEQ multiplex PCR. This sample has approximately 230,000 clones, with 79% found just once. The data were taken from a study of blood T cell repertoires in COVID-19. For the study at large: COVID-19 samples from acute and convalescent phases originated in the United States, Italy and Spain.

The germline V gene encodes CDR1 SGHRS and CDR2 YFSETQ. This CDR3 comprises 14 residues. The junction had 8 bases not matched to a gene; V was cut back by 4 bases and J by 9 bases. The sample comprised peripheral blood. The TCR was taken from a woman aged 40 to 50 with active or convalescent COVID-19. The V call is TRBV5-1, the J call TRBJ2-1, with 9 bases fitting TRBD2. This CDR3 is CASSTWAGGSEQFF. The CDR3 DNA reads TGCGCCAGCAGCACATGGGCGGGGGGGTCTGAGCAGTTCTTC.